The next 6 T cell receptor beta chains were all read from a single sample in a study of blood T cell repertoires in COVID-19. Repertoires were generated with immunoSEQ multiplex PCR, while TCRdb's copy carries only in-frame clones and drops some. The sample yields hundreds of thousands of clones, around four fifths seen once. The source material was peripheral blood. Receptors originate from an elderly woman with active or convalescent COVID-19.

This clone was recorded only once. V and J are TRBV5-1 and TRBJ2-7; TRBD1 might be the D (5 bases). V shed 0 bases and J shed 5 bases, with 12 bases lying between them. The CDR3 contains 14 residues. In germline, CDR1 is SGHRS, CDR2 YFSETQ. Here the CDR3 reads CASSLADSWNEQYF. The CDR3 DNA reads TGCGCCAGCAGCTTGGCCGACAGTTGGAACGAGCAGTACTTC.

This rearrangement joins TRBV5-1 to TRBJ2-1; 8 nucleotides agree with TRBD2. CDR1 is SGHRS, CDR2 YFSETQ, per germline. With 1 base clipped from V and 0 bases from J, the junction kept 6 bases outside the gene matches. The CDR3 runs to 17 residues. The CDR3 is CASSLWERESSYNEQFF. The CDR3 bases are TGCGCCAGCAGCTTGTGGGAGCGGGAGAGCTCCTACAATGAGCAGTTCTTC.

The J gene is TRBJ1-4, the V gene TRBV3-1 (or the pseudogene TRBV3-2); D unclear. CDR1 is LGHDT, CDR2 YNNKEL, per germline (reference sequence). V lost 5 bases to trimming and J lost 4 bases, with 14 bases between them. CDR3 length equals 15 residues. CDR3 in amino acids: CASSYGRTINEKLFF. The DNA of the CDR3 is TGTGCCAGCAGCTACGGACGGACTATTAATGAAAAACTGTTTTTT.

V usage is TRBV28 and J usage is TRBJ2-3, with a possible D match to TRBD1 (6 bases). The germline CDR1 and CDR2 sequences are MDHEN and SYDVKM. The CDR3 totals 13 residues. V was trimmed by 11 bases and J by 5 bases, leaving 17 bases between them. The CDR3 nucleotides read TGTGCCGGAAACAGGGATTTTGGAGATACGCAGTATTTT. Its translation: CAGNRDFGDTQYF.

The gene calls are TRBV9 and TRBJ1-1; D remains ambiguous. Germline V lookup: CDR1 SGDLS, CDR2 YYNGEE. This CDR3 region has 15 residues. V lost 2 bases to trimming and J lost 0 bases, with 11 bases between them. The CDR3 is CASSVQAVMNTEAFF. In nucleotides, the CDR3 is TGTGCCAGCAGCGTCCAAGCCGTTATGAACACTGAAGCTTTCTTT.

The genes are TRBV29-1 and TRBJ2-1; D is perhaps TRBD2 (6 bases). This CDR3 is 13 amino acids long. Trimming stripped 3 bases from V and 6 bases from J, with 12 bases between. Germline CDR1 SQVTM, CDR2 ANQGSEA. The CDR3 loop is CSVDSGGLNEQFF. The CDR3 DNA reads as TGCAGCGTTGATAGCGGAGGACTCAATGAGCAGTTCTTC.